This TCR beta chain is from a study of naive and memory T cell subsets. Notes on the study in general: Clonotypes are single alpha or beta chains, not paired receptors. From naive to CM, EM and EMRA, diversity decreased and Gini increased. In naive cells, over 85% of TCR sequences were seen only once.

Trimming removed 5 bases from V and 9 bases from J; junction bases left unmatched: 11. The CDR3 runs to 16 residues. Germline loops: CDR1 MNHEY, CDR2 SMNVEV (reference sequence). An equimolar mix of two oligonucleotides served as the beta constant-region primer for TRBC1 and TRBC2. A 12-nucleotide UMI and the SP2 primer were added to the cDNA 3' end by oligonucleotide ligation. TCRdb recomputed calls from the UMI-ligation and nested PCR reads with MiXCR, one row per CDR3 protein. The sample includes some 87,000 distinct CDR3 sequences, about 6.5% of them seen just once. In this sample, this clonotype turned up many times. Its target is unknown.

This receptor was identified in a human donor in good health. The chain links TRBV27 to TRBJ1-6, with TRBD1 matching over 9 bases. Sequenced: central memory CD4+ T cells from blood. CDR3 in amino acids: CASSDRTRDRVSPLHF. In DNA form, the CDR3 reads TGTGCCAGCAGTGACCGAACCCGGGACAGGGTTTCACCCCTCCACTTT.